These T cell receptor beta chains were read from a single sample in a study of neurological immune-mediated disorders. MiXCR, applied by TCRdb to the 5' RACE reads, yields one record per CDR3 protein. The table has about 65,000 distinct CDR3 sequences, approximately 4.2% seen once. Sequencing was carried out using PBMCs. The receptors shown here come from a man aged 45-65 years with multiple sclerosis. Each CDR3 is given with its conserved first and last residue. Fields, in order: CDR3 length, V gene, J gene, clone size, D gene, CDR3 protein, CDR3 DNA. A D gene is named only where the DNA matches it firmly. Only part of the rows carry a size: once, few, many, or a class if the clone is expanded.

14	TRBV20-1	TRBJ1-5	many	.	CSARGQLDNQPQHF	TGCAGTGCTAGAGGCCAGCTCGACAATCAGCCCCAGCATTTT
12	TRBV2	TRBJ2-3	many	.	CASSLQEDTQYF	TGTGCCAGCAGCCTCCAGGAGGATACGCAGTATTTT
13	TRBV29-1	TRBJ2-1	many	.	CSVERGGGYEQFF	TGCAGCGTTGAGCGGGGTGGAGGCTATGAGCAGTTCTTC
13	TRBV5-5	TRBJ2-5	many	.	CASSLDPSETQYF	TGTGCCAGCAGCTTGGACCCCTCAGAGACCCAGTACTTC
14	TRBV20-1	TRBJ2-3	many	.	CSARFPGNTDTQYF	TGCAGTGCCAGGTTTCCGGGGAACACAGATACGCAGTATTTT
17	TRBV4-1	TRBJ2-5	many	TRBD2	CASSQPPGLGSLETQYF	TGCGCCAGCAGCCAACCTCCGGGACTAGGTTCTCTGGAGACCCAGTACTTC
14	TRBV5-1	TRBJ1-1	many	.	CASSNGQPNTEAFF	TGCGCCAGCAGCAACGGACAGCCGAACACTGAAGCTTTCTTT
12	TRBV29-1	TRBJ2-3	many	.	CSGEIAAHTQYF	TGCAGCGGGGAGATAGCGGCTCATACGCAGTATTTT
13	TRBV7-2	TRBJ1-2	.	.	CASSSSGYYGYTF	TGTGCCAGCAGCTCCTCAGGGTACTATGGCTACACCTTC
16	TRBV20-1	TRBJ1-1	many	.	CSARDLMLGASTEAFF	TGCAGTGCTAGAGATCTTATGCTGGGGGCGAGCACTGAAGCTTTCTTT
14	TRBV7-6	TRBJ1-2	many	.	CASSLGGAEYGYTF	TGTGCCAGCAGCTTAGGGGGCGCAGAGTATGGCTACACCTTC
14	TRBV11-2	TRBJ2-7	many	.	CASSLDRNSYEQYF	TGTGCCAGCAGCTTAGATCGAAACAGCTACGAGCAGTACTTC
15	TRBV5-1	TRBJ1-1	many	.	CASSLGQYDGTEAFF	TGCGCCAGCAGCTTAGGACAATATGATGGTACTGAAGCTTTCTTT
15	TRBV24-1	TRBJ2-2	many	.	CATSDSGPNTGELFF	TGTGCCACCAGTGATTCTGGGCCGAACACCGGGGAGCTGTTTTTT
15	TRBV20-1	TRBJ2-1	many	TRBD2	CSAPALAGGPNEQFF	TGCAGTGCTCCCGCCTTGGCGGGGGGGCCGAATGAGCAGTTCTTC
14	TRBV5-1	TRBJ2-1	many	.	CASSLGSPDNEQFF	TGCGCCAGCAGCTTAGGTTCGCCGGACAATGAGCAGTTCTTC
15	TRBV5-1	TRBJ2-2	many	.	CASSDWGVGTGELFF	TGCGCCAGCAGCGACTGGGGCGTAGGCACCGGGGAGCTGTTTTTT
15	TRBV6-1	TRBJ1-2	many	TRBD1	CASSEGDRGSYGYTF	TGTGCCAGCAGTGAGGGGGACAGGGGATCCTATGGCTACACCTTC
12	TRBV27	TRBJ2-2	many	.	CASSFPTGELFF	TGTGCCAGCAGTTTCCCGACCGGGGAGCTGTTTTTT
12	TRBV29-1	TRBJ1-1	many	.	CSVDLDHTEAFF	TGCAGCGTTGACCTTGACCACACTGAAGCTTTCTTT
16	TRBV5-1	TRBJ1-1	.	.	CASSRSDPKRNTEAFF	TGCGCCAGCAGCCGCTCTGACCCAAAGCGGAACACTGAAGCTTTCTTT
11	TRBV9	TRBJ2-1	few	.	CASTNYNEQFF	TGTGCCAGCACAAATTACAATGAGCAGTTCTTC
12	TRBV20-1	TRBJ2-5	many	TRBD2	CSGLAGLETQYF	TGTAGCGGTCTAGCGGGGTTGGAGACCCAGTACTTC
18	TRBV28	TRBJ2-2	many	TRBD1	CASSSQFTGTGVTGELFF	TGTGCCAGCAGTTCCCAATTCACCGGGACAGGGGTCACCGGGGAGCTGTTTTTT
14	TRBV6-5	TRBJ2-1	many	TRBD2	CASKVSGGDHEQFF	TGTGCCAGCAAAGTTAGCGGGGGGGATCATGAGCAGTTCTTC
18	TRBV15	TRBJ2-5	few	TRBD2	CATSRDHLAGGLGETQYF	TGTGCCACCAGCAGAGATCACCTAGCGGGGGGGCTCGGGGAGACCCAGTACTTC
14	TRBV5-6	TRBJ1-1	few	.	CASSVRYRATEAFF	TGTGCCAGCAGCGTACGATACAGGGCCACTGAAGCTTTCTTT
11	TRBV6-1	TRBJ2-2	few	.	CASSMGGLMFF	TGTGCCAGCAGTATGGGGGGTTTGATGTTTTTT
14	TRBV6-5	TRBJ1-1	many	.	CASSYGGLNTEAFF	TGTGCCAGCAGTTACGGGGGGCTGAACACTGAAGCTTTCTTT
12	TRBV20-1	TRBJ2-6	many	.	CSAPAGANVLTF	TGCAGTGCCCCAGCTGGGGCCAACGTCCTGACTTTC
14	TRBV20-1	TRBJ2-2	many	TRBD1	CSASQTGGPGELFF	TGCAGTGCTAGCCAGACAGGGGGTCCCGGGGAGCTGTTTTTT
16	TRBV18	TRBJ1-1	many	.	CASSQTSGTANTEAFF	TGTGCCAGCTCACAAACTTCCGGGACGGCGAACACTGAAGCTTTCTTT
12	TRBV20-1	TRBJ2-5	many	.	CSARGQQETQYF	TGCAGTGCTAGAGGACAGCAAGAGACCCAGTACTTC
16	TRBV20-1	TRBJ1-6	many	.	CSARPGGSSYNSPLHF	TGCAGTGCTAGACCTGGGGGCAGCTCCTATAATTCACCCCTCCACTTT
13	TRBV7-9	TRBJ2-3	many	.	CASRTQGSDTQYF	TGTGCCAGCCGCACCCAGGGCTCGGATACGCAGTATTTT
14	TRBV2	TRBJ2-1	.	TRBD2	CASKAGGIYNEQFF	TGTGCCAGCAAGGCGGGGGGGATCTACAATGAGCAGTTCTTC
14	TRBV5-5	TRBJ1-6	many	.	CASSFFPDGSPLHF	TGTGCCAGCAGCTTCTTCCCAGACGGTTCACCCCTCCACTTT
13	TRBV29-1	TRBJ2-1	many	.	CSVAGRTYNEQFF	TGCAGCGTCGCAGGGAGAACCTACAATGAGCAGTTCTTC
13	TRBV10-3	TRBJ1-5	many	.	CAISDREVQPQHF	TGTGCCATCAGTGACAGGGAAGTTCAGCCCCAGCATTTT
14	TRBV20-1	TRBJ1-4	few	.	CSARVAATNEKLFF	TGCAGTGCTAGAGTAGCTGCAACTAATGAAAAACTGTTTTTT
13	TRBV5-6	TRBJ1-1	many	.	CASSPGTDPEAFF	TGTGCCAGCAGCCCCGGCACGGACCCTGAAGCTTTCTTT
16	TRBV5-1	TRBJ2-2	many	TRBD1	CASSLLGTGGTGELFF	TGCGCCAGCAGCTTGCTCGGGACAGGGGGGACCGGGGAGCTGTTTTTT
17	TRBV5-1	TRBJ2-1	.	TRBD1	CASSSIGTGNYDNEQFF	TGCGCCAGCAGCTCAATAGGGACAGGGAATTACGACAATGAGCAGTTCTTC
14	TRBV5-1	TRBJ1-2	many	TRBD1	CASSLRQGEYGYTF	TGCGCCAGCAGCCTAAGACAGGGAGAATATGGCTACACCTTC
14	TRBV5-1	TRBJ1-4	many	.	CASSPQGLKEKLFF	TGCGCCAGCAGCCCACAGGGTCTGAAGGAAAAACTGTTTTTT
18	TRBV20-1	TRBJ2-4	many	.	CSARDRKRGGQSKNIQYF	TGCAGTGCTAGAGATAGGAAAAGGGGCGGTCAGAGCAAAAACATTCAGTACTTC
15	TRBV5-1	TRBJ1-6	many	.	CASSLAGLDRSPLHF	TGCGCCAGCAGCTTGGCCGGTCTAGATCGTTCACCCCTCCACTTT
18	TRBV6-1	TRBJ2-2	many	.	CASSERPYPDRNTGELFF	TGTGCCAGCAGTGAAAGACCTTACCCGGACAGAAACACCGGGGAGCTGTTTTTT